One and the same sample provided the 25 T cell receptor beta chains below, sequenced in a study of T cells after yellow fever vaccination. Each CDR3 protein gets one entry after TCRdb re-called the 5' RACE reads with MiXCR. The sample includes about 340,000 distinct CDR3 sequences, 7.5% to 9% of them seen just once. Sequenced here: PBMCs, sampled on the day of the first yellow fever vaccination. These receptor sequences come from a man aged 18 to 30 who received the YFV17D yellow fever vaccine.

The V call is TRBV18, the J call TRBJ2-5; D uncertain. The CDR3 extends over 14 amino acids. Looked up from germline, CDR1 is KGHSH and CDR2 is LQKENI. V was clipped by 2 bases and J by 5 bases, with 12 bases between them. This CDR3 is CASSPALGGETQYF. CDR3 nucleotides: TGTGCCAGCTCACCAGCCCTAGGTGGGGAGACCCAGTACTTC.

V usage is TRBV29-1 and J usage is TRBJ2-3; D is unresolved. Trimming removed 0 bases from V and 0 bases from J, with 10 bases in between. CDR1 and CDR2 from the germline V gene are SQVTM and ANQGSEA. CDR3 length equals 15 residues. CDR3 residues: CSVEDRGRSTDTQYF. The DNA for the CDR3 is TGCAGCGTTGAAGATCGTGGCAGGAGCACAGATACGCAGTATTTT.

The sample holds many counts of this clonotype. The V call is TRBV3-1, the J call TRBJ2-5; tentative D call: TRBD1 (5 bases). The CDR3 runs to 15 residues. Between the trimmed V and J ends, which lost 4 bases and 4 bases, there was a span of 16 bases. CDR1 LGHDT and CDR2 YNNKEL come from the germline V gene (reference sequence). The CDR3 reads CASSLSLGAGETQYF. The CDR3 bases are TGTGCCAGCAGCCTGAGTCTAGGGGCCGGAGAGACCCAGTACTTC.

Only a few counts were recorded for this clonotype. The chain has TRBV27 and TRBJ2-2; no clear D. This CDR3 has 15 residues. The germline V and J ends were trimmed by 1 base and 4 bases, with 10 bases remaining between them. Germline V lookup: CDR1 MNHEY, CDR2 SMNVEV (reference sequence). The CDR3 is CASSLLRLSTGELFF. CDR3 nucleotides: TGTGCCAGCAGTTTATTAAGGCTGTCCACCGGGGAGCTGTTTTTT.

There are a few counts of this clonotype. This chain uses TRBV12-3 or TRBV12-4 with TRBJ1-2; 12 positions match TRBD1. J lost 8 bases, V lost 5 bases, and 9 bases had no gene match. The CDR3 length is 15 residues. The CDR3 spells CASSIPGQGARGYTF. The CDR3 DNA follows: TGTGCCAGCAGTATACCGGGACAGGGGGCCAGAGGCTACACCTTC.

This clonotype was counted between two and nine times. The chain is built from TRBV15 and TRBJ2-1, with TRBD2 matching over 9 bases. The CDR3 has 16 residues. V was clipped by 6 bases and J by 1 base; unmatched bases: 7. Germline CDR1 and CDR2: LNHNV and YYDKDF (reference sequence). CDR3 region: CATRAGGRGSYNEQFF. CDR3 DNA: TGTGCCACCAGGGCGGGGGGGAGAGGGTCCTACAATGAGCAGTTCTTC.

This rearrangement joins TRBV27 to TRBJ2-7; D gene ambiguous. This CDR3 contains 13 residues. Trimming stripped 5 bases from V and 2 bases from J, with 10 bases between. In germline, CDR1 is MNHEY, CDR2 SMNVEV (reference sequence). For the CDR3, the DNA is TGTGCCAGCAGTCGCCTTTACACCTACGAGCAGTACTTC. Its translation: CASSRLYTYEQYF.

The V gene is TRBV7-9, the J gene TRBJ1-2; the D gene is possibly TRBD1 (6 bases). V lost 10 bases, J lost 0 bases, and 12 bases lay in between. Germline-derived CDR1 and CDR2 are SEHNR and FQNEAQ (reference sequence). The CDR3 has 13 residues. The CDR3 DNA follows: TGTGCCACCAACAGGGAATCTAACTATGGCTACACCTTC. Translated, it gives CATNRESNYGYTF.

This sequence joins TRBV11-2 and TRBJ1-5; 7 nucleotides agree with TRBD1. Unmatched junction bases numbered 8, after V lost 5 bases and J lost 10 bases. The CDR3 runs 13 residues. CDR1 and CDR2 from the germline V gene are SGHAT and FQNNGV. The CDR3 loop is CASSPTGHSPQHF. DNA for the CDR3: TGTGCCAGCAGCCCGACAGGGCACTCCCCCCAGCATTTT.

This clonotype was recorded a few times. The chain recombines TRBV29-1 with TRBJ2-5; 7 bases fit TRBD2. The germline gives CDR1 SQVTM, CDR2 ANQGSEA. The CDR3 has 14 amino acids. Trimming cost V 7 bases and J 5 bases; bases outside gene matches: 13. The CDR3 nucleotides are TGCAGCGGGTGGTTGGCGGGGGAAATGGAGACCCAGTACTTC. Encoded protein: CSGWLAGEMETQYF.

This clonotype was seen more than once but under ten times. As DNA, the CDR3 is TGTGCCAGCAGTCCCCAAGGACTACCCTACGAGCAGTACGTC. Its protein is CASSPQGLPYEQYV. The chain has TRBV28 and TRBJ2-7; perhaps TRBD2 as D (6 bases). Germline V CDR1 and CDR2: MDHEN, SYDVKM. Trimming shortened V by 5 bases and J by 2 bases, and 13 bases separated the two germline ends. This CDR3 is 14 amino acids long.

The chain couples TRBV10-3 to TRBJ2-2; unclear D gene. The CDR3 contains 14 residues. Germline assignment: CDR1 ENHRY and CDR2 SYGVKD. Trimming removed 3 bases from V and 4 bases from J, with 9 bases in between. Here the CDR3 DNA reads TGTGCCATCAGTGAAGGTTGGAGCACCGGGGAGCTGTTTTTT. It codes for CAISEGWSTGELFF.

This clonotype was seen more than once but under ten times. This chain connects TRBV5-1 to TRBJ2-5; 10 bases line up with TRBD2. The CDR3 has 15 amino acids. V gave up 6 bases and J gave up 2 bases; unmatched junction bases: 7. The germline V gene encodes CDR1 SGHRS and CDR2 YFSETQ. CDR3 loop: CASNKASGGQETQYF. The CDR3 bases are TGCGCCAGCAACAAGGCTAGCGGGGGACAAGAGACCCAGTACTTC. The complete variable domain, with remaining parts taken from reference TRBV5-1 and TRBJ2-5, reads KAGVTQTPRYLIKTRGQQVTLSCSPISGHRSVSWYQQTPGQGLQFLFEYFSETQRNKGNFPGRFSGRQFSNSRSEMNVSTLELGDSALYLCASNKASGGQETQYFGPGTRLLVL.

As regards this clonotype: No conserved phenylalanine or tryptophan ends this CDR3, so it is likely a read error. Here the CDR3 reads CASSTDRIYQPQHS. DNA for the CDR3: TGTGCCAGCAGTACCGACAGAATTTATCAGCCCCAGCATTCT. The chain recombines TRBV6-5 with TRBJ1-5; D is possibly TRBD1 (5 bases). Germline lookup yields CDR1 MNHEY and CDR2 SVGAGI. This CDR3 has 14 residues. V dropped 5 bases and J dropped 5 bases, with 13 bases sitting between them.

The chain joins TRBV19 to TRBJ2-1; TRBD1 matches 12 bases. The CDR3 is 17 amino acids. J lost 5 bases, V lost 5 bases, and 10 bases had no gene match. Germline V gene sequence: CDR1 LNHDA, CDR2 SQIVND (reference sequence). CDR3 in amino acids: CASSAFGGQGANNEQFF. As DNA, the CDR3 is TGTGCCAGTAGTGCTTTTGGGGGACAGGGGGCGAACAATGAGCAGTTCTTC.

This clonotype was found a few times. This chain connects TRBV5-1 to TRBJ1-1; 11 bases align to TRBD1. The CDR3 contains 15 residues. Germline CDR1 SGHRS, CDR2 YFSETQ. Germline trimming cut 1 base from V and 4 bases from J; bases unmatched to any gene: 3. CDR3 DNA: TGCGCCAGCAGCTTGCAGGACAGGGGGCTCACTGAAGCTTTCTTT. Translating it yields CASSLQDRGLTEAFF.

This clonotype has more than one count but fewer than ten. V is TRBV12-3 or TRBV12-4 and J is TRBJ2-5; D unclear. V was trimmed by 6 bases and J by 5 bases, leaving 13 bases between them. The CDR3 has 13 residues. Here the CDR3 DNA reads TGTGCCAGCAGCCAAGGCAGGCGGGAGACCCAGTACTTC. Protein sequence: CASSQGRRETQYF.

This clonotype was detected only a few times. This chain joins TRBV2 and TRBJ1-2; tentative D call: TRBD1 (6 bases). V was trimmed by 1 base and J by 2 bases, leaving 11 bases between them. The CDR3 spans 15 residues. CDR1 and CDR2 (germline): SNHLY, FYNNEI. This CDR3 is CASSEERGTNYGYTF. CDR3 bases: TGTGCCAGCAGTGAAGAGCGGGGGACAAACTATGGCTACACCTTC.

On this clonotype: A read error is possible here, since a much larger clone lies one base away. The chain uses TRBV7-2 and TRBJ2-5; D is unclear. CDR3 length: 12 amino acids. Germline loops: CDR1 SGHTA, CDR2 FQGNSA. The CDR3 coding sequence is TGTGCCAGCAGCCAGATAGGAAAGACCCTGTACTTC. As protein: CASSQIGKTLYF.

This sequence joins TRBV9 and TRBJ1-2; no reliable D call. The V gene's germline CDR1 is SGDLS and CDR2 YYNGEE. The CDR3 runs to 13 residues. Trimming pared 3 bases from V and 6 bases from J, leaving 12 bases between. The CDR3 reads CASSARLADGYTF. CDR3 in DNA: TGTGCCAGCAGCGCCAGACTGGCAGATGGCTACACCTTC.

In its sample, this clonotype was seen a few times. The V and J genes are TRBV20-1 and TRBJ2-1; D unresolved. V shed 6 bases and J shed 8 bases, with 14 bases lying between them. The CDR3 spans 12 residues. Looked up from germline, CDR1 is DFQATT and CDR2 is SNEGSKA (reference sequence). The CDR3 is CSAPTPSDEQFF. In DNA, the CDR3 is TGCAGTGCCCCTACTCCCTCGGATGAGCAGTTCTTC.

This clonotype was recorded a few times. V and J are TRBV20-1 and TRBJ1-5; TRBD1 might be the D (6 bases). The CDR3 covers 12 residues. Trimming took 5 bases from V and 7 from J, leaving 12 bases between them. Germline-derived CDR1 and CDR2 are DFQATT and SNEGSKA (reference sequence). The CDR3 DNA follows: TGCAGTGCTTCCCAGGGGATCCAGCCCCAGCATTTT. Protein sequence: CSASQGIQPQHF.

The sample holds many counts of this clonotype. The chain joins TRBV5-1 to TRBJ2-1; D might be TRBD1 (6 bases). CDR1 is SGHRS and CDR2 is YFSETQ in the germline V gene. V was shortened by 1 base and J by 0 bases, with 11 bases between the two germline ends. The CDR3 runs 16 residues. The CDR3 is CASSLKRGGSYNEQFF. In DNA, the CDR3 is TGCGCCAGCAGCTTGAAAAGAGGGGGCTCCTACAATGAGCAGTTCTTC.

This clonotype has at least ten counts. The V and J genes are TRBV25-1 and TRBJ1-1; D call uncertain. Per germline, CDR1 MGHDK and CDR2 SYGVNS. The CDR3 contains 14 residues. V was cut by 3 bases and J by 5 bases, with 13 bases left in between. CDR3 sequence reads: CASSDRSEWTEAFF. CDR3 sequence (DNA): TGTGCCAGCAGTGATCGCAGCGAATGGACTGAAGCTTTCTTT.

This rearrangement joins TRBV6-5 to TRBJ1-2, with 7 bases lining up with TRBD1. V lost 3 bases to trimming and J lost 9 bases; unmatched junction nucleotides: 19. CDR3 length equals 17 residues. CDR1 MNHEY and CDR2 SVGAGI come from the germline V gene. CDR3 DNA: TGTGCCAGCAGTTATCCCCAGGGGCTGGGACAGCCGAGTCGCTACACCTTC. This codes for CASSYPQGLGQPSRYTF.